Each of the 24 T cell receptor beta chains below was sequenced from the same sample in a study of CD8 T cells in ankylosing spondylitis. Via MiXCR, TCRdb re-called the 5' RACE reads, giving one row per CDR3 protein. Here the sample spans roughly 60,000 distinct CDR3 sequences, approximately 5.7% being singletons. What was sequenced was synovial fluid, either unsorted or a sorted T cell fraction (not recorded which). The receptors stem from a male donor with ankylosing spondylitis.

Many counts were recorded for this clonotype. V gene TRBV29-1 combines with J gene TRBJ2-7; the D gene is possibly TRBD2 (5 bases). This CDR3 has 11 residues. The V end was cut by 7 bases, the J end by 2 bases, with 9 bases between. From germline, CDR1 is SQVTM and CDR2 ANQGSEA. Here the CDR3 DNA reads TGCAGCGCCGGGGTTACCTACGAGCAGTACTTC. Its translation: CSAGVTYEQYF.

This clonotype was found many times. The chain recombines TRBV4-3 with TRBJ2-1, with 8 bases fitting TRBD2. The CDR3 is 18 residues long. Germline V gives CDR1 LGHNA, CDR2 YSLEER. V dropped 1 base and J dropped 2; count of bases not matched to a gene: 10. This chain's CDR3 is CASSQGREGRRAYNEQFF. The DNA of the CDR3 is TGCGCCAGCAGCCAAGGACGGGAGGGAAGAAGGGCCTACAATGAGCAGTTCTTC.

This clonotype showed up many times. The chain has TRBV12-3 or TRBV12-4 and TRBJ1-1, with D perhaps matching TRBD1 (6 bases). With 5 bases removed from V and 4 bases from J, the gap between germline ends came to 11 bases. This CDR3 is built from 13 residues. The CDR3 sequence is CASSTYRVTEAFF. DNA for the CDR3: TGTGCCAGCAGTACCTACAGGGTCACTGAAGCTTTCTTT.

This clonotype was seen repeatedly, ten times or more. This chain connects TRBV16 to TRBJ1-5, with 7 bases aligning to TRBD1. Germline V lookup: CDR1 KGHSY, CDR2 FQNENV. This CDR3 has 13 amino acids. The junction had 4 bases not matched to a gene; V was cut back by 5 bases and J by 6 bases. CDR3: CASSAEGAQPQHF. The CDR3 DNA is TGTGCCAGCAGCGCTGAGGGGGCTCAGCCCCAGCATTTT.

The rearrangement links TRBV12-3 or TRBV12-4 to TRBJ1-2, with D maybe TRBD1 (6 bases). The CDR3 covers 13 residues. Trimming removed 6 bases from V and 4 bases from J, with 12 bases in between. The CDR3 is CASSRVGAYGYTF. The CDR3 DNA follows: TGTGCCAGCAGCCGCGTGGGGGCCTATGGCTACACCTTC.

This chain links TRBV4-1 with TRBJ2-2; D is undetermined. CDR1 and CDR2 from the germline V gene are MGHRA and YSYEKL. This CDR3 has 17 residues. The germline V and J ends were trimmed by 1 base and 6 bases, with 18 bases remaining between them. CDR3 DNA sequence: TGCGCCAGCAGCCAAGTAATTCCCCGGTCCCGTGCCGGGGAGCTGTTTTTT. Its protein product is CASSQVIPRSRAGELFF.

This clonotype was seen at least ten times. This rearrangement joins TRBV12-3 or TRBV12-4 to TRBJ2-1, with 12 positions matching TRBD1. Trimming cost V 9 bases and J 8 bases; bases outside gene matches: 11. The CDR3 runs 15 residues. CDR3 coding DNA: TGTGCCAGTTCCGGAGGGACAGGGGGCATCGATGAGCAGTTCTTC. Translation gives CASSGGTGGIDEQFF.

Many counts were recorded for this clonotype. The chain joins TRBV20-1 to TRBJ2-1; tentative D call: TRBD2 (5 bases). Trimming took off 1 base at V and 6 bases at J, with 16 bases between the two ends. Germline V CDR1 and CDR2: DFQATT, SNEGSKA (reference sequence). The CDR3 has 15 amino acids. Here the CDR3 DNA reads TGCAGTGCTAGAGTTGAGCGGACGCGTCGCAATGAGCAGTTCTTC. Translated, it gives CSARVERTRRNEQFF.

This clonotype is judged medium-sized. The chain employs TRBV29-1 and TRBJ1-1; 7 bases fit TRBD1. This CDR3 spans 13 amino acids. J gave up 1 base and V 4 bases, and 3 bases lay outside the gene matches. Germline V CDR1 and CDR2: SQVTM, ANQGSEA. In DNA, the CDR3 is TGCAGCGTTGCGGGGGACAGGAACACTGAAGCTTTCTTT. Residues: CSVAGDRNTEAFF.

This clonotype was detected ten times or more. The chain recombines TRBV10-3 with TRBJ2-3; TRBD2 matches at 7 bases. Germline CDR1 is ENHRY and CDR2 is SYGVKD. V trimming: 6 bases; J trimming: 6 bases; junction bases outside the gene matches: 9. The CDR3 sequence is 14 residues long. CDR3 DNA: TGTGCCATCAGGGATACTAGCGATTTGGATACGCAGTATTTT. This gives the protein CAIRDTSDLDTQYF.

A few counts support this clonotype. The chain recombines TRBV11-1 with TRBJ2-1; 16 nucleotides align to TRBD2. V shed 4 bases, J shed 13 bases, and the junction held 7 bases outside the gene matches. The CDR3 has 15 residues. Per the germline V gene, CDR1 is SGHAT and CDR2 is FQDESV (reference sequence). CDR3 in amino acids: CASSSGTSGRARQFF. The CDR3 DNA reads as TGTGCCAGCAGCTCTGGGACTAGCGGGAGGGCCAGACAGTTCTTC.

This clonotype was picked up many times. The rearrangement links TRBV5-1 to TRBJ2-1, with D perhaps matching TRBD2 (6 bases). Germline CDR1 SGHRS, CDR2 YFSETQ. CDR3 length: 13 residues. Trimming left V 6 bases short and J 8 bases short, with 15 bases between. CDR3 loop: CASNPTSSDEQFF. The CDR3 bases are TGCGCCAGCAATCCGACTAGTTCGGATGAGCAGTTCTTC. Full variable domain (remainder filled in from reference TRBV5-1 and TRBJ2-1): KAGVTQTPRYLIKTRGQQVTLSCSPISGHRSVSWYQQTPGQGLQFLFEYFSETQRNKGNFPGRFSGRQFSNSRSEMNVSTLELGDSALYLCASNPTSSDEQFFGPGTRLTVL.

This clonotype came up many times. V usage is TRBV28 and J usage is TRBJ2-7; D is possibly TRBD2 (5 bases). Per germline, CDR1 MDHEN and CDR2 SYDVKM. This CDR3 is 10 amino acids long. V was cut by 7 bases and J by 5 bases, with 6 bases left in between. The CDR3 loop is CASTGDEQYF. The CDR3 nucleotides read TGTGCCAGCACCGGGGACGAGCAGTACTTC.

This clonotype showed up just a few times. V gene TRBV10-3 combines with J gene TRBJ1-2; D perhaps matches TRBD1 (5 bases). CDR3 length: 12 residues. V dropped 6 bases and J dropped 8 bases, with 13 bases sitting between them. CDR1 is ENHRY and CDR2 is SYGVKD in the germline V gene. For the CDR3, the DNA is TGTGCCATCAGGGGGGAAGAGGGAGGCTACACCTTC. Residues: CAIRGEEGGYTF.

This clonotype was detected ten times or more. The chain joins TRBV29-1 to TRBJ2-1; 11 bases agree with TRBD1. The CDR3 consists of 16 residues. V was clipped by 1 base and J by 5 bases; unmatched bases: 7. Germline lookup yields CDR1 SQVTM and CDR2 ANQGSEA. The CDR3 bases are TGCAGCGTTGAAGGACGGGACAGGGGGTTCAACAATGAGCAGTTCTTC. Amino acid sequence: CSVEGRDRGFNNEQFF.

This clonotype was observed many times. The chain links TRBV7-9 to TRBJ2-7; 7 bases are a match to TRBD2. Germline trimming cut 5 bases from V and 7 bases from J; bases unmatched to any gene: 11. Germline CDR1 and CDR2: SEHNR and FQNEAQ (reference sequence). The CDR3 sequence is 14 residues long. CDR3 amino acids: CASSLLAGVGEQYF. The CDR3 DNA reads TGTGCCAGCAGCCTCCTCGCGGGAGTGGGTGAGCAGTACTTC.

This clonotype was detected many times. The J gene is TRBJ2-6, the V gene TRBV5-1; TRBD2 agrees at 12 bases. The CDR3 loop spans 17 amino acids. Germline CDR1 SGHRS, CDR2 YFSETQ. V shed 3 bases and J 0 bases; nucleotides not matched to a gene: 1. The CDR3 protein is CASSWGLAGSGANVLTF. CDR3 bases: TGCGCCAGCAGCTGGGGACTAGCGGGCTCTGGGGCCAACGTCCTGACTTTC. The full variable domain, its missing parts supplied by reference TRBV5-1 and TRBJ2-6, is KAGVTQTPRYLIKTRGQQVTLSCSPISGHRSVSWYQQTPGQGLQFLFEYFSETQRNKGNFPGRFSGRQFSNSRSEMNVSTLELGDSALYLCASSWGLAGSGANVLTFGAGSRLTVL.

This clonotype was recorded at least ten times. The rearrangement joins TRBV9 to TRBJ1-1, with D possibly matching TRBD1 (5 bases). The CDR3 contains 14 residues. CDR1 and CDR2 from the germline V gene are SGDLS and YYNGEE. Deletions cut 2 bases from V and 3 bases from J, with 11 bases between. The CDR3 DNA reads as TGTGCCAGCAGCGTCCGGGACTCCTACACTGAAGCTTTCTTT. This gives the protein CASSVRDSYTEAFF.

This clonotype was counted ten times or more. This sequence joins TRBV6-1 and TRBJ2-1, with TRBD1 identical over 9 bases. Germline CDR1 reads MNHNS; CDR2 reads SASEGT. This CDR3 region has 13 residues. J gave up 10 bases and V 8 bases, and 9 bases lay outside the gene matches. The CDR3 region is CASGRDRAGEQFF. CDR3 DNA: TGTGCCAGCGGCCGGGACAGGGCGGGCGAGCAGTTCTTC.

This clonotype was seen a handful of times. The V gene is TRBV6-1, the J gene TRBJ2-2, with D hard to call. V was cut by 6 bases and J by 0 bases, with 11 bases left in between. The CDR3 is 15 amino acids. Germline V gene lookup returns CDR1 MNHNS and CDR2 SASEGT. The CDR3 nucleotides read TGTGCCAGCAGGCCCAGAGACCCGAACACCGGGGAGCTGTTTTTT. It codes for CASRPRDPNTGELFF.

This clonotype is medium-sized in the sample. The CDR3 spells CASSLVAGVTDTQYF. In nucleotides, the CDR3 is TGCGCCAGCAGCTTGGTTGCGGGTGTAACAGATACGCAGTATTTT. V is TRBV5-1 and J is TRBJ2-3, with a tentative D call TRBD2 (5 bases). The CDR3 loop spans 15 amino acids. Trimming left V 0 bases short and J 3 bases short, with 11 bases between. Germline V CDR1 and CDR2: SGHRS, YFSETQ.

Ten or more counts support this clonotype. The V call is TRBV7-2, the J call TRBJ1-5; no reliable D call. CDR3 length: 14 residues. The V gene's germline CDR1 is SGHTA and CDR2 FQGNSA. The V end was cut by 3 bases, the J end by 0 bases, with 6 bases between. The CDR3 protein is CASSLPDSNQPQHF. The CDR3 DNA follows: TGTGCCAGCAGCTTGCCGGATAGCAATCAGCCCCAGCATTTT.

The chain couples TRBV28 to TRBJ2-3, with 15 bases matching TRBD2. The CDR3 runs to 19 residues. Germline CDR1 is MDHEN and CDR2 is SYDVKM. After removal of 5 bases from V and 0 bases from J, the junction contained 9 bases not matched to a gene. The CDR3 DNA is TGTGCCAGCAGTCGACCTGGACTAGCGGGAGGGGCTAGCACAGATACGCAGTATTTT. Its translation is CASSRPGLAGGASTDTQYF.

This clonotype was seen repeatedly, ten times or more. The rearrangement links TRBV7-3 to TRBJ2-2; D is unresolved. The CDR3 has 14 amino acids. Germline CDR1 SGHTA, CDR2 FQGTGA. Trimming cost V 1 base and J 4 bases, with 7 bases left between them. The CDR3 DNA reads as TGTGCCAGCAGCTTAATGGCTGGCACCGGGGAGCTGTTTTTT. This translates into CASSLMAGTGELFF.